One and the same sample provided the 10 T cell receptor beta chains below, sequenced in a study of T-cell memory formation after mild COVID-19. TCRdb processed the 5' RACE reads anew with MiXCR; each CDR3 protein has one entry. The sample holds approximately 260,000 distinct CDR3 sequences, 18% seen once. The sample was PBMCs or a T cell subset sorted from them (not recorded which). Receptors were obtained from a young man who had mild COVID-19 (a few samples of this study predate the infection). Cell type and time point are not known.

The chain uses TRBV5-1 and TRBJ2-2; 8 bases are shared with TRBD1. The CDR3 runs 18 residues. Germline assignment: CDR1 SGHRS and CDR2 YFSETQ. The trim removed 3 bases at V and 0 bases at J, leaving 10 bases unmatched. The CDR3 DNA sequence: TGCGCCAGCAGCTGGGGGACAGGCCCGTTAACGAACACCGGGGAGCTGTTTTTT. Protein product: CASSWGTGPLTNTGELFF.

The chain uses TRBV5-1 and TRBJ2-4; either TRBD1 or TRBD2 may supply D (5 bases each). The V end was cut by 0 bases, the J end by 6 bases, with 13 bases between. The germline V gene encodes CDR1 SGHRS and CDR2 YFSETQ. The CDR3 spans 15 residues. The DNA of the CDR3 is TGCGCCAGCAGCTTGGGAACAGGCCGGGGAAACATTCAGTACTTC. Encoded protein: CASSLGTGRGNIQYF.

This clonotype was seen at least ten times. This CDR3 is CASSLWGTTQETQYF. The CDR3 nucleotides are TGTGCCAGCAGCTTGTGGGGGACTACTCAAGAGACCCAGTACTTC. J is TRBJ2-5 and V is TRBV11-1, with 7 bases identical to TRBD2. Germline values: CDR1 SGHAT, CDR2 FQDESV (reference sequence). V shed 3 bases and J 2 bases; nucleotides not matched to a gene: 6. CDR3 length: 15 amino acids.

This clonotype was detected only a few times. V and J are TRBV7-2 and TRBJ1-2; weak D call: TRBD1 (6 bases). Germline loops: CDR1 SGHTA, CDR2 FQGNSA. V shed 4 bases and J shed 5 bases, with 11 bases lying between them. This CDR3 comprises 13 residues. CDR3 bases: TGTGCCAGCAGCTCCAGGGGCCTATATGGCTACACCTTC. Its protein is CASSSRGLYGYTF.

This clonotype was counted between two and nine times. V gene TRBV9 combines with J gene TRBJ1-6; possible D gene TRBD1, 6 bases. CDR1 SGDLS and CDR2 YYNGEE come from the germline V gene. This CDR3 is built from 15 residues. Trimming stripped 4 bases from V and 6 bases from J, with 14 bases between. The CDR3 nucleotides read TGTGCCAGCAGCCTATCAGGGGAGGGTAATTCACCCCTCCACTTT. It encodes CASSLSGEGNSPLHF.

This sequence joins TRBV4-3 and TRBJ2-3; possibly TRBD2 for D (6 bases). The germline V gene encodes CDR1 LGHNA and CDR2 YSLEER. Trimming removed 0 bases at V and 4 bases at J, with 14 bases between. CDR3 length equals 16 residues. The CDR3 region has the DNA TGCGCCAGCAGCCAAGAATGGGGGGTACAGTCAGATACGCAGTATTTT. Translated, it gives CASSQEWGVQSDTQYF.

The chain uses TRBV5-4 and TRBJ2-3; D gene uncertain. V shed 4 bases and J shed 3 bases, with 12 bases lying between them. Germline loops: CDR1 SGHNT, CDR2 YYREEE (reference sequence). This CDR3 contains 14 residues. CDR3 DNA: TGTGCCAGCAGCCCCCCATATGGGACAGATACGCAGTATTTT. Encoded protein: CASSPPYGTDTQYF.

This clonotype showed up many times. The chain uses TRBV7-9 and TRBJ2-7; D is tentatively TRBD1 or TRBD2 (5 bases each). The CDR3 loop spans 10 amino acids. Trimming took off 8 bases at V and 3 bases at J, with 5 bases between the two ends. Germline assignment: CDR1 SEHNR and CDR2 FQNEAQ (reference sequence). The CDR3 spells CASGGYEQYF. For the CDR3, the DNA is TGTGCCAGCGGGGGCTACGAGCAGTACTTC.

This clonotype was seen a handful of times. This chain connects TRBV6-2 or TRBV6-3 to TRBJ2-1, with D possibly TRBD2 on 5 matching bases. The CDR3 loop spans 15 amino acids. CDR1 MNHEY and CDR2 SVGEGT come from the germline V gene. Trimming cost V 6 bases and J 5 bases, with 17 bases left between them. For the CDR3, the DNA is TGTGCCAGCAGCCCACTATTCCGGGGTAACAATGAGCAGTTCTTC. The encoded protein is CASSPLFRGNNEQFF.

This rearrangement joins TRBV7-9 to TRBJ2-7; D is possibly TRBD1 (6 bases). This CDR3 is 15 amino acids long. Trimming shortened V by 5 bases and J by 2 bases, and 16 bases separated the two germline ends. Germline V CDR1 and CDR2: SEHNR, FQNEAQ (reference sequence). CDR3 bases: TGTGCCAGCAGCCCTCCAAGACAGGCTACCTACGAGCAGTACTTC. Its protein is CASSPPRQATYEQYF. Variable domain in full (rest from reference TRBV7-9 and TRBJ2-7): DTGVSQNPRHKITKRGQNVTFRCDPISEHNRLYWYRQTLGQGPEFLTYFQNEAQLEKSRLLSDRFSAERPKGSFSTLEIQRTEQGDSAMYLCASSPPRQATYEQYFGPGTRLTVT.